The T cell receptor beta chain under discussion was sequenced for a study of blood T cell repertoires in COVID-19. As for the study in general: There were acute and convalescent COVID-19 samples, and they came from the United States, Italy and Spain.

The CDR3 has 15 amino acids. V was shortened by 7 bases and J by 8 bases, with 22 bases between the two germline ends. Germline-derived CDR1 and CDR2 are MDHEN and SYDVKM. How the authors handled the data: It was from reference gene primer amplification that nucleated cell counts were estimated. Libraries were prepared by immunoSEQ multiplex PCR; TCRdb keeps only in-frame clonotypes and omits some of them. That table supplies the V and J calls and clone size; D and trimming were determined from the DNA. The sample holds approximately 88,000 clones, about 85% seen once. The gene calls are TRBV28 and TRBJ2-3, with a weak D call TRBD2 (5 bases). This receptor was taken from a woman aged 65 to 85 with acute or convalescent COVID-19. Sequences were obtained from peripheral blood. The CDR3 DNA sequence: TGTGCCAGCATTCCAGTCGTCGGAGGAGTCGGTACGCAGTATTTT. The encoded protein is CASIPVVGGVGTQYF.